These T cell receptor beta chains were read from a single sample in a study of T cell responses to AZD1222 COVID-19 vaccine. Assay used: immunoSEQ multiplex PCR; TCRdb lists only in-frame clones, some missing. There are some 200,000 clones in the sample; approximately 90% occur only once, and approximately 26% lies in the top ten. Sequenced material: peripheral blood, taken 28 days after the second AZD1222 dose. These receptors originate from an adult who received the AZD1222 COVID-19 vaccine. The CDR3 runs from the conserved cysteine through the conserved F or W. D genes are given only for firm matches. The size field is filled for only some rows; it gives once, few, many or a size class.

j_call | clone_size | v_call | d_call | cdr3_aa | cdr3_nt
TRBJ2-3 | . | TRBV30 | TRBD2 | CAWSLGLAGGRAKYF | TGTGCCTGGAGTCTCGGACTAGCGGGAGGACGGGCGAAGTATTTT
TRBJ1-4 | . | TRBV7-7 | TRBD1 | CASSPGTGEGDEKLFF | TGTGCTAGCAGCCCCGGGACAGGGGAGGGGGATGAAAAACTGTTTTTT
TRBJ2-1 | . | TRBV9 | . | CASSVASRNEQFF | TGTGCCAGCAGCGTAGCTTCCCGGAATGAGCAGTTCTTC
TRBJ2-7 | . | TRBV5-4 | . | CASSLGGAISYYEQYF | TGTGCCAGCAGCCTAGGGGGGGCAATCTCCTACTACGAGCAGTACTTC
TRBJ2-7 | . | TRBV6-5 | . | CASNSQPGAREQYF | TGTGCCAGCAACTCCCAACCCGGGGCCCGAGAGCAGTACTTC
TRBJ1-2 | once | TRBV5-1 | . | CASRPGVGEYGYTF | TGCGCCAGCAGACCCGGGGTTGGGGAGTATGGCTACACCTTC
TRBJ2-1 | . | TRBV7-8 | TRBD2 | CASSLGTSGAYNEQFF | TGTGCCAGCAGCTTGGGGACTAGCGGAGCCTACAATGAGCAGTTCTTC
TRBJ2-1 | . | TRBV11-2 | . | CASSLRPDSLGYNEQFF | TGTGCCAGCAGCTTACGTCCCGACAGCTTGGGCTACAATGAGCAGTTCTTC
TRBJ2-4 | once | TRBV6-2/TRBV6-3 | . | CASSYVDFKNIQYF | TGTGCCAGCAGTTATGTGGATTTCAAAAACATTCAGTACTTC
TRBJ1-6 | . | TRBV6-2/TRBV6-3 | . | CASSYGSSYNSPLHF | TGTGCCAGCAGTTATGGGAGCTCCTATAATTCACCCCTCCACTTT
TRBJ2-7 | . | TRBV5-1 | TRBD1 | CASSLRPLGQGFTEQYF | TGCGCCAGCAGCTTGAGACCCCTAGGACAGGGCTTTACGGAGCAGTACTTC
TRBJ2-1 | . | TRBV19 | . | CASSPRGTRANNEQFF | TGTGCCAGTAGTCCCCGCGGGACCCGCGCCAACAATGAGCAGTTCTTC
TRBJ2-2 | . | TRBV13 | TRBD2 | CASSLRGRVDTGELFF | TGTGCCAGCAGCTTACGCGGGAGGGTGGACACCGGGGAGCTGTTTTTT
TRBJ1-6 | . | TRBV30 | . | CAWTGPLGSPLHF | TGTGCCTGGACCGGGCCCCTCGGTTCACCCCTCCACTTT
TRBJ2-2 | . | TRBV11-1 | TRBD1 | CASSQGARTGELFF | TGTGCCAGCAGCCAGGGGGCTCGCACCGGGGAGCTGTTTTTT
TRBJ1-1 | . | TRBV7-3 | TRBD1 | CASSPHAGQGEAFF | TGTGCCAGCAGCCCCCACGCGGGACAGGGTGAAGCTTTCTTT
TRBJ1-5 | . | TRBV24-1 | . | CATSEHGQVNQPQHF | TGTGCCACCAGTGAGCACGGACAAGTCAATCAGCCCCAGCATTTT
TRBJ2-7 | . | TRBV28 | . | CASSPPGQTYEQYF | TGTGCCAGCAGTCCCCCGGGCCAAACCTACGAGCAGTACTTC
TRBJ2-3 | few | TRBV7-9 | . | CASSLSTDTQYF | TGTGCCAGCAGCCTTAGCACAGATACGCAGTATTTT
TRBJ2-5 | . | TRBV9 | TRBD2 | CASRAPGLAGGGETQYF | TGTGCCAGCAGGGCGCCGGGACTAGCGGGAGGAGGAGAGACCCAGTACTTC
TRBJ1-1 | once | TRBV2 | . | CAMQGEAEAFF | TGTGCCATGCAGGGTGAGGCTGAAGCTTTCTTT
TRBJ2-7 | . | TRBV10-3 | . | CAISESGWSSYEQYF | TGTGCCATCAGTGAGTCAGGGTGGAGCTCCTACGAGCAGTACTTC
TRBJ1-4 | . | TRBV28 | . | CASRPQGFGEKLFF | TGTGCCAGCAGACCTCAGGGATTTGGAGAAAAACTGTTTTTT
TRBJ2-3 | few | TRBV28 | . | CASSRSIFTDTQYF | TGTGCCAGCAGTCGCTCAATATTCACAGATACGCAGTATTTT
TRBJ2-3 | . | TRBV27 | TRBD1 | CASSLRGTGSWYADTQYF | TGTGCCAGCAGTTTAAGGGGGACAGGGAGTTGGTACGCAGATACGCAGTATTTT
TRBJ1-5 | . | TRBV9 | . | CASSNGALGQPQHF | TGTGCCAGCAGCAATGGGGCCCTGGGGCAGCCCCAGCATTTT
TRBJ1-5 | . | TRBV6-1 | . | CASSDTWAQPQHF | TGTGCCAGCAGTGATACCTGGGCTCAGCCCCAGCATTTT
TRBJ2-7 | . | TRBV2 | TRBD1 | CASRPGTGSYEQYF | TGTGCCAGCAGACCCGGGACAGGGTCCTACGAGCAGTACTTC
TRBJ1-2 | . | TRBV19 | . | CASKVDSGYYGYTF | TGTGCCAGTAAAGTGGACTCGGGTTACTATGGCTACACCTTC
TRBJ2-7 | . | TRBV7-2 | . | CASSLDVTNYYEQYF | TGTGCCAGCAGCTTAGATGTGACAAATTACTACGAGCAGTACTTC
TRBJ1-4 | . | TRBV7-8 | . | CASSWTRRNWGEKLFF | TGTGCCAGCAGCTGGACCCGACGAAACTGGGGTGAAAAACTGTTTTTT
TRBJ1-2 | . | TRBV7-2 | . | CASSLRQDLGYTF | TGTGCCAGCAGCTTAAGACAGGATCTTGGCTACACCTTC
TRBJ1-2 | few | TRBV6-2/TRBV6-3 | . | CASSYPERDYTF | TGTGCCAGCAGTTATCCCGAAAGAGACTACACCTTC
TRBJ1-4 | few | TRBV28 | . | CASSFIVGEEKLFF | TGTGCCAGCAGTTTTATCGTGGGAGAAGAAAAACTGTTTTTT